A single sample is the source of the 22 T cell receptor beta chains below, sequenced in a study of Tregs in tolerant kidney transplant recipients. Sequenced by immunoSEQ multiplex PCR; TCRdb stores in-frame clones only, minus some. The sample lists around 74,000 clones; under 98% were seen once. Sequenced material: CD4+ T cells from blood, taken before the transplant. The receptors stem from a human donor who received a combined kidney and bone marrow transplant.

The V and J genes are TRBV11-2 and TRBJ2-7, with 9 bases matching TRBD1. V trimming: 3 bases; J trimming: 4 bases; junction bases outside the gene matches: 7. CDR3 size: 15 residues. Germline V lookup: CDR1 SGHAT, CDR2 FQNNGV. Here the CDR3 reads CASSFLQGASYEQYF. The CDR3 DNA reads TGTGCCAGCAGCTTTCTACAGGGGGCGTCGTACGAGCAGTACTTC.

This chain connects TRBV18 to TRBJ1-3; TRBD1 matches 8 bases. V lost 3 bases, J lost 4 bases, and 5 bases stayed unmatched. Per the germline V gene, CDR1 is KGHSH and CDR2 is LQKENI. This CDR3 region has 15 residues. CDR3 nucleotide sequence: TGTGCCAGCTCACCCAGGACAGGGCCCGGAAACACCATATATTTT. Translated, it gives CASSPRTGPGNTIYF.

This clone was seen once. CDR3 bases: TGTGCCAGCAGTTTAACCCGGGTGGGGCCCGGGGAGCTGTTTTTT. Its translation: CASSLTRVGPGELFF. The chain carries TRBV27 and TRBJ2-2, with D possibly TRBD1 on 5 matching bases. Looked up from germline, CDR1 is MNHEY and CDR2 is SMNVEV (reference sequence). Deletions cut 2 bases from V and 6 bases from J, with 13 bases between. The CDR3 is made up of 15 amino acids.

This clone is a singleton in its sample. The chain carries TRBV30 and TRBJ2-5; a weak D match, TRBD1 (6 bases). Germline CDR1 reads GTSNPN; CDR2 reads SVGIG (reference sequence). This CDR3 comprises 13 residues. Trimming removed 3 bases from V and 3 bases from J, with 11 bases in between. The CDR3 coding sequence is TGTGCCTGGAGCCAGGGGACCGAAGAGACCCAGTACTTC. Translating gives CAWSQGTEETQYF.

Only one count was recorded for this clone. The CDR3, as DNA: TGTGCCAGCAGTTACGGGGGGAATGAGCAGTTCTTC. It encodes CASSYGGNEQFF. The chain uses TRBV6-5 and TRBJ2-1; D possibly corresponds to TRBD2 (6 bases). CDR1 and CDR2 from the germline V gene are MNHEY and SVGAGI. V lost 2 bases, J lost 7 bases, and 6 bases lay in between. The CDR3 covers 12 residues.

The rearrangement uses TRBV28 and TRBJ2-7; perhaps TRBD1 as D (5 bases). The CDR3 runs to 14 residues. With 2 bases removed from V and 2 bases from J, the gap between germline ends came to 10 bases. Germline CDR1 reads MDHEN; CDR2 reads SYDVKM. DNA of the CDR3: TGTGCCAGCAGTTTAAACGACAGAGCCTACGAGCAGTACTTC. The encoded protein is CASSLNDRAYEQYF. Full variable domain (remainder filled in from reference TRBV28 and TRBJ2-7): DVKVTQSSRYLVKRTGEKVFLECVQDMDHENMFWYRQDPGLGLRLIYFSYDVKMKEKGDIPEGYSVSREKKERFSLILESASTNQTSMYLCASSLNDRAYEQYFGPGTRLTVT.

This chain connects TRBV11-2 to TRBJ1-1; D call uncertain. The ends were cut back, 5 bases at V and 10 bases at J, with 11 bases in the middle. Germline V CDR1 and CDR2: SGHAT, FQNNGV. The CDR3 covers 11 residues. For the CDR3, the DNA is TGTGCCAGCAGCCTCGGACTCCGAGCTTTCTTT. Translated: CASSLGLRAFF.

The chain employs TRBV5-1 and TRBJ2-5; TRBD2 aligns across 8 bases. With 4 bases clipped from V and 2 bases from J, the junction kept 7 bases outside the gene matches. There are 15 residues in the CDR3. Germline V gene sequence: CDR1 SGHRS, CDR2 YFSETQ. The CDR3 bases are TGCGCCAGCAGCCCGGCCGGGACTAGACAAGAGACCCAGTACTTC. It yields the protein CASSPAGTRQETQYF.

The chain recombines TRBV6-5 with TRBJ2-3, with TRBD1 as a possible D gene (6 bases). CDR1 is MNHEY and CDR2 is SVGAGI in the germline V gene. This CDR3 is 15 amino acids long. The germline V and J ends were trimmed by 4 bases and 0 bases, with 11 bases remaining between them. The DNA of the CDR3 is TGTGCCAGCAGTTTCCGGACAGCTAGCACAGATACGCAGTATTTT. It is translated as CASSFRTASTDTQYF.

The V call is TRBV29-1, the J call TRBJ1-2; D is perhaps TRBD1 (5 bases). V lost 7 bases and J lost 0, with 12 bases in between. CDR1 SQVTM and CDR2 ANQGSEA come from the germline V gene. The CDR3 is made up of 13 amino acids. The CDR3 here is CSAKTGPNYGYTF. CDR3 DNA: TGCAGCGCTAAAACAGGTCCTAACTATGGCTACACCTTC.

This chain's CDR3 is CASSLPTGASYEQYF. The CDR3 DNA sequence: TGTGCCAGCAGTTTACCGACAGGGGCTTCCTACGAGCAGTACTTC. The V and J genes are TRBV28 and TRBJ2-7; 8 bases match TRBD1. V trimming: 2 bases; J trimming: 1 base; junction bases outside the gene matches: 4. This CDR3 has 15 amino acids. Germline CDR1 and CDR2: MDHEN and SYDVKM.

This clone was seen only once. The V call is TRBV7-7, the J call TRBJ2-5, with 8 nucleotides matching TRBD2. Germline-derived CDR1 and CDR2 are SSHAT and FNYEAQ (reference sequence). Germline trimming cut 5 bases from V and 1 base from J; bases unmatched to any gene: 12. The CDR3 runs 17 residues. Written as DNA, the CDR3 is TGTGCCAGCAGCCCCCTTGGGGGTAGCGGGGCCCAAGAGACCCAGTACTTC. Translating it yields CASSPLGGSGAQETQYF.

The V and J genes are TRBV4-1 and TRBJ1-1; maybe TRBD1 (5 bases). The CDR3 spans 14 residues. Germline-derived CDR1 and CDR2 are MGHRA and YSYEKL. With 0 bases removed from V and 9 bases from J, the gap between germline ends came to 14 bases. This chain's CDR3 is CASSQDVSGRQAFF. In nucleotides, the CDR3 is TGCGCCAGCAGCCAAGATGTATCAGGGCGACAAGCTTTCTTT.

The chain links TRBV21-1 to TRBJ1-4; the listed D gene, TRBD1, was not tested against the DNA. TRBV21-1 represents a pseudogene. The CDR3 contains 15 residues. CDR3 loop: CASSKVPRTLKKLFF. The CDR3 DNA follows: TGTGCCAGCAGCAAAGTACCAAGGACACTTAAAAAACTGTTTTTT.

This chain joins TRBV19 and TRBJ2-1; D is uncertain. The CDR3 is 16 amino acids. Germline V gene data show CDR1 as LNHDA and CDR2 as SQIVND (reference sequence). Trimming shortened V by 5 bases and J by 6 bases, and 20 bases separated the two germline ends. CDR3 bases: TGTGCCAGTAGTCCGGGTTTTTCGATGACCGGCAATGAGCAGTTCTTC. This gives the protein CASSPGFSMTGNEQFF.

V usage is TRBV4-2 and J usage is TRBJ2-1; 8 nucleotides align to TRBD2. Unmatched junction bases numbered 14, after V lost 1 base and J lost 6 bases. Germline values: CDR1 LGHNA, CDR2 YNFKEQ. The CDR3 sequence is 18 residues long. The CDR3 sequence: CASSQGLRTGGRGNEQFF. In DNA, the CDR3 is TGTGCCAGCAGCCAAGGGTTGAGGACGGGGGGGCGGGGCAATGAGCAGTTCTTC.

This sequence joins TRBV4-1 and TRBJ2-7, with 7 positions matching TRBD2. The CDR3 is 16 amino acids. V was clipped by 0 bases and J by 5 bases; unmatched bases: 10. CDR1 is MGHRA and CDR2 is YSYEKL in the germline V gene. The CDR3 nucleotides are TGCGCCAGCAGCCAAGATCGGCGCGGGAGTTCCCACGAGCAGTACTTC. It translates to CASSQDRRGSSHEQYF.

V usage is TRBV19 and J usage is TRBJ2-1; 12 bases align to TRBD2. Trimming cost V 4 bases and J 8 bases; bases outside gene matches: 9. Per the germline V gene, CDR1 is LNHDA and CDR2 is SQIVND (reference sequence). This CDR3 spans 16 amino acids. CDR3 sequence reads: CASSTRTSGIIHEQFF. CDR3 bases: TGTGCCAGTAGTACACGGACTAGCGGGATTATTCATGAGCAGTTCTTC.

For the CDR3, the DNA is TGCGCCAGCAGCCTCTCGGAGCTGCACACTGAAGCTTTCTTT. This encodes CASSLSELHTEAFF. This chain joins TRBV4-3 and TRBJ1-1; no clear D. This CDR3 is 14 amino acids long. V gave up 4 bases and J gave up 3 bases, with 12 bases separating them. Germline assignment: CDR1 LGHNA and CDR2 YSLEER.

The table lists this clone with a count of one. V usage is TRBV7-2 and J usage is TRBJ2-7; 13 nucleotides match TRBD2. V dropped 2 bases and J dropped 3; count of bases not matched to a gene: 7. Germline assignment: CDR1 SGHTA and CDR2 FQGNSA. This CDR3 has 17 amino acids. CDR3 coding DNA: TGTGCCAGCAGCTTACAAGGGACTAGCGGGAAACTCTACGAGCAGTACTTC. This codes for CASSLQGTSGKLYEQYF. The whole variable domain, remainder taken from reference TRBV7-2 and TRBJ2-7, is GAGVSQSPSNKVTEKGKDVELRCDPISGHTALYWYRQSLGQGLEFLIYFQGNSAPDKSGLPSDRFSAERTGGSVSTLTIQRTQQEDSAVYLCASSLQGTSGKLYEQYFGPGTRLTVT.

The gene calls are TRBV29-1 and TRBJ1-1, with TRBD1 matching over 9 bases. The V gene end was trimmed by 6 bases and the J gene end by 7 bases; junction bases not matched to a gene: 3. The CDR3 runs 11 residues. Germline V gives CDR1 SQVTM, CDR2 ANQGSEA. The CDR3 region has the DNA TGCAGCGTAACGACAGGGGGTGAAGCTTTCTTT. Translating it yields CSVTTGGEAFF.

The rearrangement links TRBV7-2 to TRBJ2-3; 15 bases align to TRBD2. Germline V gene lookup returns CDR1 SGHTA and CDR2 FQGNSA. This CDR3 region has 15 residues. Trimming removed 6 bases from V and 4 bases from J; junction bases left unmatched: 2. The DNA for the CDR3 is TGTGCCAGCAGAGGACTAGCGGGAGGGGCAGATACGCAGTATTTT. Translating gives CASRGLAGGADTQYF.